This passage covers 12 T cell receptor beta chains from one sample sequenced in a study of T cell responses to AZD1222 COVID-19 vaccine (dated by TCRdb to the early 2020s). The time point label, read with the paper, signifies: baseline before first vaccination. The treatment or condition tag for this specimen amounts to: meningococcal conjugate vaccine given as trial control. Receptor amplification or capture employed the immunoSEQ multiplex PCR assay. The source is immuneACCESS, and TCRdb retained only in-frame sequences with V and J called. Part of the clones is not carried over; for the studies checked, unresolved V genes explain less than half of this, and the remainder is unexplained. The sample includes 80,000 or so clones, with over 75% observed a single time. Approximately 4.8% of the sample is taken by the ten largest. Sequenced material: peripheral blood, taken on day 0 of MenACWY control vaccination. These receptors were collected from an adult in good health.

Here the CDR3 reads CASSQADVITPTDTQYF. In DNA, the CDR3 is TGCGCCAGCAGCCAAGCGGATGTTATAACTCCCACAGATACGCAGTATTTT. This chain uses TRBV4-3 with TRBJ2-3; the D is unclear. V lost 1 base and J lost 2, with 16 bases in between. The CDR3 has 17 residues. The germline V gene encodes CDR1 LGHNA and CDR2 YSLEER.

The chain is built from TRBV4-3 and TRBJ1-6; D unclear. In germline, CDR1 is LGHNA, CDR2 YSLEER. The V end was cut by 0 bases, the J end by 0 bases, with 15 bases between. This CDR3 is 19 amino acids long. CDR3 nucleotides: TGCGCCAGCAGCCAAGAGATGAGCAGCCGAAGCTCCTATAATTCACCCCTCCACTTT. The encoded protein is CASSQEMSSRSSYNSPLHF.

The chain is built from TRBV11-2 and TRBJ1-3, with D maybe TRBD1 (5 bases). Per germline, CDR1 SGHAT and CDR2 FQNNGV. The V end was cut by 1 base, the J end by 4 bases, with 14 bases between. The CDR3 sequence is 16 residues long. CDR3 region: CASSLAPGTGGNTIYF. In DNA form, the CDR3 reads TGTGCCAGCAGCTTAGCGCCGGGGACGGGCGGAAACACCATATATTTT.

V usage is TRBV5-1 and J usage is TRBJ2-1; 9 bases map to TRBD1. The CDR3 spans 16 residues. V was clipped by 0 bases and J by 6 bases; unmatched bases: 7. Germline V CDR1 and CDR2: SGHRS, YFSETQ. The CDR3 reads CASSLGGQGKGNEQFF. The CDR3 bases are TGCGCCAGCAGCTTGGGGGGACAGGGAAAGGGCAATGAGCAGTTCTTC.

This clone was counted between two and nine times. The rearrangement joins TRBV4-3 to TRBJ2-2; D possibly corresponds to TRBD2 (6 bases). V lost 0 bases and J lost 7, with 18 bases in between. The CDR3 runs 17 residues. The germline gives CDR1 LGHNA, CDR2 YSLEER. CDR3: CASSQDDGGWGNGELFF. As DNA, the CDR3 is TGCGCCAGCAGCCAAGATGATGGGGGGTGGGGAAACGGGGAGCTGTTTTTT.

The chain links TRBV6-5 to TRBJ2-7; D gene unclear. Germline CDR1 and CDR2: MNHEY and SVGAGI. The CDR3 runs 12 residues. Trimming left V 4 bases short and J 5 bases short, with 9 bases between. The CDR3 here is CASSSITDEQYF. DNA of the CDR3: TGTGCCAGCAGTTCCATTACCGACGAGCAGTACTTC.

CDR3 protein: CASSSRDSDNSPLHF. The CDR3 nucleotides read TGTGCCAGCAGTTCCCGGGACAGCGATAATTCACCCCTCCACTTT. The chain joins TRBV6-2 or TRBV6-3 to TRBJ1-6; TRBD1 aligns across 7 bases. CDR3 length equals 15 residues. V was clipped by 4 bases and J by 5 bases; unmatched bases: 5. Looked up from germline, CDR1 is MNHEY and CDR2 is SVGEGT.

The chain is built from TRBV4-1 and TRBJ2-5; D unclear. This CDR3 has 16 residues. Germline CDR1 is MGHRA and CDR2 is YSYEKL. V lost 0 bases, J lost 5 bases, and 16 bases lay in between. The DNA for the CDR3 is TGCGCCAGCAGCCAAGATGCGACCGTCGTGGGGGAGACCCAGTACTTC. Its protein product is CASSQDATVVGETQYF.

J is TRBJ2-7 and V is TRBV2, with D unclear. Germline V CDR1 and CDR2: SNHLY, FYNNEI. This CDR3 comprises 14 residues. Trimming took off 2 bases at V and 2 bases at J, with 10 bases between the two ends. The CDR3 DNA reads as TGTGCCAGCAGTGAATCTAGATCTACCTACGAGCAGTACTTC. It encodes CASSESRSTYEQYF.

This rearrangement joins TRBV6-6 to TRBJ1-6, with D possibly being TRBD1 (5 bases). Germline V CDR1 and CDR2: MNHNY, SVGAGI (reference sequence). The CDR3 is made up of 15 amino acids. V was trimmed by 6 bases and J by 8 bases, leaving 17 bases between them. CDR3 DNA: TGTGCCAGCAGCTTCGGGGGGGGTTCGGATTCACCCCTCCACTTT. Protein: CASSFGGGSDSPLHF.

V usage is TRBV10-3 and J usage is TRBJ2-2, with a tentative D call TRBD2 (5 bases). Germline V gene sequence: CDR1 ENHRY, CDR2 SYGVKD. The CDR3 totals 15 residues. The V and J ends lost 6 bases and 2 bases respectively, with 13 bases between them. The CDR3 DNA sequence: TGTGCCATCAGGGAAGAGGACTTCAACACCGGGGAGCTGTTTTTT. Residues: CAIREEDFNTGELFF.

V usage is TRBV19 and J usage is TRBJ1-2; D gene ambiguous. The CDR3 contains 12 residues. Trimming stripped 3 bases from V and 11 bases from J, with 13 bases between. CDR1 is LNHDA and CDR2 is SQIVND in the germline V gene (reference sequence). The CDR3, as DNA: TGTGCCAGTAGTATGGACCAGTGGGATTACACCTTC. Protein sequence: CASSMDQWDYTF.